This TCR beta chain was identified during a study of naive CD8 T cells in extremely preterm neonates. The data were produced by immunoSEQ multiplex PCR, yet TCRdb's version contains in-frame clones alone and is incomplete. This table has 5,500 to 6,000 clones, nearly 98% appearing once. Peripheral blood came from healthy 16-56 month-old surgical children and healthy nonsmoking adults. Trimming cost V 7 bases and J 2 bases, with 15 bases left between them. Germline values: CDR1 WSHSY, CDR2 SAAADI. The CDR3 length is 14 residues. This TCR came from a human donor in good health. Sample: naive CD8+ T cells from blood. This chain joins TRBV10-2 and TRBJ2-7, with a tentative D call TRBD2 (6 bases). CDR3: CASKSGEKTYEQYF. In nucleotides, the CDR3 is TGCGCCAGCAAATCGGGGGAGAAAACCTACGAGCAGTACTTC.